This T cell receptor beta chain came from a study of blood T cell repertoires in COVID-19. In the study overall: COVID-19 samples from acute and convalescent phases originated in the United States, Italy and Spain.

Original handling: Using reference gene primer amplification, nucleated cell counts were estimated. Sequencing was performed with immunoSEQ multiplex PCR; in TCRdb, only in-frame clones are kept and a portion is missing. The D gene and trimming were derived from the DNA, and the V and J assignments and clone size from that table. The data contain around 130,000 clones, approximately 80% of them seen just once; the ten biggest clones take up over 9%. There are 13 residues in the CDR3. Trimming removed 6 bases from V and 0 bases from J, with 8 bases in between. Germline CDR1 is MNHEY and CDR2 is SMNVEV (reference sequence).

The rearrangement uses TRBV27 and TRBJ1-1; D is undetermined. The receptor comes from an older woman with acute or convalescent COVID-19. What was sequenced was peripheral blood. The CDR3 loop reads CASSLVLNTEAFF. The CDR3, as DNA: TGTGCCAGCAGCCTCGTTCTGAACACTGAAGCTTTCTTT.